The present T cell receptor beta chain was sequenced within a study of T cell responses to AZD1222 COVID-19 vaccine. With respect to this clone: Its antigen is not known.

Some clones are missing from TCRdb's copy, which holds only in-frame ones; the method was immunoSEQ multiplex PCR. The sample holds about 180,000 clones, about 90% seen once. The V gene's germline CDR1 is SGHTA and CDR2 FQGNSA. The trim removed 2 bases at V and 0 bases at J, leaving 2 bases unmatched. This CDR3 is built from 15 residues. Findings of the study overall: An increase in Spike-specific TCR breadth and depth was observed after two AZD1222 doses. Repertoires were sampled only after the peak T cell response. Only a handful of AZD1222 recipients were seropositive at baseline.

The TCR comes from an adult who received the MenACWY meningococcal vaccine as a control. The chain links TRBV7-2 to TRBJ2-7; 9 bases agree with TRBD2. The sequencing used peripheral blood, collected 28 days after the second dose of the MenACWY control vaccine. CDR3 residues: CASSLFSGSSYEQYF. DNA of the CDR3: TGTGCCAGCAGCTTATTTAGCGGGAGCTCCTACGAGCAGTACTTC.